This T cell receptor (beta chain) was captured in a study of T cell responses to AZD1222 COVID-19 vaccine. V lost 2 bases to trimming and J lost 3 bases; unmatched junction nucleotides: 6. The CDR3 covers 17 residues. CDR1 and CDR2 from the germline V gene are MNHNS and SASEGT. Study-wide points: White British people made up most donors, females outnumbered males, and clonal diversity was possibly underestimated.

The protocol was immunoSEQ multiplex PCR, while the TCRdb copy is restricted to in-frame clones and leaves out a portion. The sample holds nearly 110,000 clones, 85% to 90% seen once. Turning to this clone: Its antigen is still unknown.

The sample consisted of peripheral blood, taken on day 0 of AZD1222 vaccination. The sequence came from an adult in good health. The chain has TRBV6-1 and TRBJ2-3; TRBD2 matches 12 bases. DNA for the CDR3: TGTGCCAGCAGTGAAAGCGGCCTAGCGGGAGGGACAGATACGCAGTATTTT. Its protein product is CASSESGLAGGTDTQYF.